Each of the 13 T cell receptor beta chains below was sequenced from the same sample in a study of blood T cell repertoires in COVID-19 (dated by TCRdb to the early 2020s). Libraries came from the immunoSEQ multiplex PCR assay. Not all clones reach the TCRdb copy of this immuneACCESS table, which keeps in-frame sequences only. Checked studies attribute under half of the gap to unresolved V genes and leave the rest unexplained. For this sample there are 15,000 to 20,000 clones; 65% to 85% appear just once. The leading ten clones occupy 6.1% of the sample. Sequenced sample: peripheral blood. These receptors originate from a human donor in a cohort sampled during active COVID-19.

The CDR3 region is CAESTSGSFYEQYF. Here the CDR3 DNA reads TGTGCCGAGTCCACTAGCGGGAGTTTCTACGAGCAGTACTTC. This rearrangement joins TRBV6-6 to TRBJ2-7; 11 bases align to TRBD2. The CDR3 is made up of 14 amino acids. J was trimmed by 3 bases and V by 11 bases; bases with no gene match: 9. Germline V gives CDR1 MNHNY, CDR2 SVGAGI (reference sequence).

V usage is TRBV5-6 and J usage is TRBJ2-7, with 8 bases that match TRBD2. The V gene end was trimmed by 2 bases and the J gene end by 3 bases; junction bases not matched to a gene: 4. The CDR3 runs 14 residues. Germline V gene lookup returns CDR1 SGHDT and CDR2 YYEEEE. For the CDR3, the DNA is TGTGCCAGCAGCTTCGGGAGCGGGGGCTACGAGCAGTACTTC. Its protein is CASSFGSGGYEQYF. Drawing the rest from reference TRBV5-6 and TRBJ2-7, the complete variable domain is DAGVTQSPTHLIKTRGQQVTLRCSPKSGHDTVSWYQQALGQGPQFIFQYYEEEERQRGNFPDRFSGHQFPNYSSELNVNALLLGDSALYLCASSFGSGGYEQYFGPGTRLTVT.

The table lists this clone with a count of one. This chain connects TRBV18 to TRBJ2-1, with 13 bases matching TRBD2. The CDR3 has 15 amino acids. CDR1 is KGHSH and CDR2 is LQKENI in the germline V gene. The J segment lost 10 bases and the V segment lost 0 bases, leaving 3 bases of the junction unmatched. CDR3 region: CASSPPGTSGKEQFF. The CDR3 DNA is TGTGCCAGCTCACCACCCGGGACTAGCGGGAAGGAGCAGTTCTTC. Full variable domain (remainder filled in from reference TRBV18 and TRBJ2-1): NAGVMQNPRHLVRRRGQEARLRCSPMKGHSHVYWYRQLPEEGLKFMVYLQKENIIDESGMPKERFSAEFPKEGPSILRIQQVVRGDSAAYFCASSPPGTSGKEQFFGPGTRLTVL.

V is TRBV19 and J is TRBJ1-1, with 9 bases matching TRBD1. This CDR3 is built from 13 residues. Germline V lookup: CDR1 LNHDA, CDR2 SQIVND (reference sequence). J lost 0 bases, V lost 8 bases, and 1 base had no gene match. The CDR3 loop reads CASGQGLNTEAFF. As DNA, the CDR3 is TGTGCCAGTGGACAGGGGTTGAACACTGAAGCTTTCTTT.

This clone was seen more than once but under ten times. The rearrangement joins TRBV28 to TRBJ2-6, with D possibly matching TRBD1 (6 bases). CDR1 and CDR2 from the germline V gene are MDHEN and SYDVKM. V was cut by 3 bases and J by 0 bases, with 12 bases left in between. This CDR3 region has 17 residues. CDR3 sequence reads: CASSFAGDPSGANVLTF. In DNA, the CDR3 is TGTGCCAGCAGTTTCGCAGGGGACCCCTCTGGGGCCAACGTCCTGACTTTC.

The table lists this clone with a few counts. The rearrangement joins TRBV3-1 (or the pseudogene TRBV3-2) to TRBJ2-3; TRBD1 matches at 8 bases. Germline CDR1 LGHDT, CDR2 YNNKEL (reference sequence). V was clipped by 4 bases and J by 2 bases; unmatched bases: 2. The CDR3 has 14 residues. This CDR3 is CASSRGQVTDTQYF. The CDR3, as DNA: TGTGCCAGCAGCCGGGGACAGGTCACAGATACGCAGTATTTT.

The rearrangement joins TRBV7-8 to TRBJ1-1; perhaps TRBD1 as D (6 bases). V was cut by 4 bases and J by 4 bases, with 16 bases left in between. Germline assignment: CDR1 SGHVS and CDR2 FQNEAQ. The CDR3 is 15 residues long. The chain's CDR3 is CASSWGSGQGTEAFF. In DNA, the CDR3 is TGTGCCAGCAGCTGGGGATCGGGACAAGGCACTGAAGCTTTCTTT.

This chain links TRBV5-1 with TRBJ1-6, with D tentatively TRBD1 (6 bases). The V end lost 4 bases, the J end lost 8 bases, and 13 bases lay between the germline ends. This CDR3 has 14 amino acids. The germline V gene has CDR1 SGHRS and CDR2 YFSETQ. CDR3 loop: CASSPTGYDSPLHF. CDR3 DNA sequence: TGCGCCAGCAGCCCGACAGGTTACGATTCACCCCTCCACTTT.

The rearrangement uses TRBV19 and TRBJ1-5; D remains unclear. Looked up from germline, CDR1 is LNHDA and CDR2 is SQIVND (reference sequence). The CDR3 contains 14 residues. The V end lost 6 bases, the J end lost 3 bases, and 12 bases lay between the germline ends. The CDR3 nucleotides read TGTGCCAGTAGCCTGACAAGCTACAATCAGCCCCAGCATTTT. It codes for CASSLTSYNQPQHF. The full variable domain, with the rest looked up from reference TRBV19 and TRBJ1-5, is DGGITQSPKYLFRKEGQNVTLSCEQNLNHDAMYWYRQDPGQGLRLIYYSQIVNDFQKGDIAEGYSVSREKKESFPLTVTSAQKNPTAFYLCASSLTSYNQPQHFGDGTRLSIL.

The chain carries TRBV29-1 and TRBJ1-2; 7 bases map to TRBD1. The junction had 4 bases not matched to a gene; V was cut back by 4 bases and J by 8 bases. The CDR3 covers 11 residues. Germline V gene sequence: CDR1 SQVTM, CDR2 ANQGSEA. The CDR3 is CSVADRDGYTF. DNA of the CDR3: TGCAGCGTTGCTGACAGGGACGGCTACACCTTC.

The rearrangement links TRBV2 to TRBJ1-6; 9 bases are a match to TRBD1. Unmatched junction bases numbered 9, after V lost 4 bases and J lost 8 bases. This CDR3 region has 16 residues. Germline CDR1 SNHLY, CDR2 FYNNEI. The CDR3 bases are TGTGCCAGCAGTGCGGGACAGGGCCGAACGGATTCACCCCTCCACTTT. Translating it yields CASSAGQGRTDSPLHF.

The rearrangement links TRBV27 to TRBJ1-4; D might be TRBD1 (5 bases). V lost 5 bases and J 7 bases, leaving 20 bases between the germline ends. Germline V gene data show CDR1 as MNHEY and CDR2 as SMNVEV (reference sequence). The CDR3 contains 16 residues. In DNA, the CDR3 is TGTGCCAGCAGTACAACTCAAGCCGGGGGGAGTGAAAAACTGTTTTTT. The encoded protein is CASSTTQAGGSEKLFF.

This sequence joins TRBV27 and TRBJ2-6; D is undetermined. CDR1 and CDR2 from the germline V gene are MNHEY and SMNVEV (reference sequence). Trimming removed 5 bases at V and 0 bases at J, with 8 bases between. CDR3 length: 15 residues. This chain's CDR3 is CASSQRFSGANVLTF. Here the CDR3 DNA reads TGTGCCAGCAGTCAACGGTTCTCTGGGGCCAACGTCCTGACTTTC.